This TCR beta chain was identified in a study of T cells in localized non-small cell lung cancer. From germline, CDR1 is SGHTA and CDR2 FQGNSA. The CDR3 covers 13 residues. V was pared by 5 bases and J by 1 base, with 8 bases between. Produced via immunoSEQ multiplex PCR; TCRdb's table is partial and in-frame only. The repertoire includes roughly 2,300 clones, less than 25% of them detected once, and 15% to 20% sits in the top ten. This clone was counted between two and nine times. Its cognate antigen is unknown. Study results and caveats: Among the tissues sampled, uninvolved adjacent lung had the highest T cell clonality, above tumor. Greater blood T cell density accompanied longer overall survival.

The J gene is TRBJ1-1, the V gene TRBV7-2, with D unclear. This sequence originates from a woman aged 40 to 75 with stage II lung adenocarcinoma. The sample here was lung tumor tissue, taken before any cancer treatment. CDR3 sequence: CASSQSSNTEAFF. As DNA, the CDR3 is TGTGCCAGCAGCCAAAGCTCGAACACTGAAGCTTTCTTT.